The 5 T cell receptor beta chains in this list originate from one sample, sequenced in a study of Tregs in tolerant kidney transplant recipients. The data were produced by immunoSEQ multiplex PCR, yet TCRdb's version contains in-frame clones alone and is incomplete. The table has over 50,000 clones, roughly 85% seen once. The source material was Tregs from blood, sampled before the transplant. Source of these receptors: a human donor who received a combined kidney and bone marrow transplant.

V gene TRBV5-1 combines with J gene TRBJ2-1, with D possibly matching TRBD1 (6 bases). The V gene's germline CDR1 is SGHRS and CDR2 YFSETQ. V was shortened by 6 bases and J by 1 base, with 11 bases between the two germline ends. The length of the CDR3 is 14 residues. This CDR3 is CASKGHPSYNEQFF. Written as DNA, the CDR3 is TGCGCCAGCAAGGGACACCCATCCTACAATGAGCAGTTCTTC.

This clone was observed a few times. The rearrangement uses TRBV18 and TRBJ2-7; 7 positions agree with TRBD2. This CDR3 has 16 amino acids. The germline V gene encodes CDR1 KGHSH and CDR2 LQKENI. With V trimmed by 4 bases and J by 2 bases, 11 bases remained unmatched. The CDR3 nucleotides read TGTGCCAGCTCACACTCCGCTGGGGGGGGGACCTACGAGCAGTACTTC. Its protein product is CASSHSAGGGTYEQYF.

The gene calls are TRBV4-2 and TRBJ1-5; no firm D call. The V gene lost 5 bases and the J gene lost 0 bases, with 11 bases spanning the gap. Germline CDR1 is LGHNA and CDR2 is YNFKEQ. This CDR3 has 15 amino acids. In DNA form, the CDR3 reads TGTGCCAGCAGCACAGACGGATATAGCAATCAGCCCCAGCATTTT. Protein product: CASSTDGYSNQPQHF.

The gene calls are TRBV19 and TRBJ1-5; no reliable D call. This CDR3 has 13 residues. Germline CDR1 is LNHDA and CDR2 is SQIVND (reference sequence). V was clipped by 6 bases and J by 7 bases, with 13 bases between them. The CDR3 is CASRGRQFQPQHF. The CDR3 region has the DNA TGTGCCAGTAGGGGTCGTCAATTCCAGCCCCAGCATTTT. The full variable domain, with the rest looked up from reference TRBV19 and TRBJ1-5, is DGGITQSPKYLFRKEGQNVTLSCEQNLNHDAMYWYRQDPGQGLRLIYYSQIVNDFQKGDIAEGYSVSREKKESFPLTVTSAQKNPTAFYLCASRGRQFQPQHFGDGTRLSIL.

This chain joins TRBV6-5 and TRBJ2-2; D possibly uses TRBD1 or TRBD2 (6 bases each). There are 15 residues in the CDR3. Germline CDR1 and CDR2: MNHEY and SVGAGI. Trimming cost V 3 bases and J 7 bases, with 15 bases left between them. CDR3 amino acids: CASSYYRGLGGELFF. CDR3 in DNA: TGTGCCAGCAGTTATTATCGGGGGCTCGGCGGGGAGCTGTTTTTT.